The 29 T cell receptor beta chains reported below all come from one sample, sequenced in a study of graft-versus-host responses after intestinal transplantation. Clones were read by immunoSEQ multiplex PCR, and TCRdb kept only the in-frame ones, dropping some. Of some 7,000 clones in the sample, more than 60% were seen once. From the graft tissue, intraepithelial and lamina propria lymphocytes were released through processing. Sequenced here: ileum tissue, sampled roughly 50 days after transplant. These receptor sequences come from a human patient who received an intestinal transplant, so some T cells may come from the graft donor.

This clone turned up a few times. The chain links TRBV5-4 to TRBJ1-6, with TRBD1 identical over 7 bases. The CDR3 covers 13 residues. Germline loops: CDR1 SGHNT, CDR2 YYREEE (reference sequence). Trimming removed 5 bases from V and 14 bases from J; junction bases left unmatched: 10. The CDR3 nucleotides read TGTGCCAGCAGGCCCGGTAAACAGGGGACCCTCCACTTT. Translating it yields CASRPGKQGTLHF. Filled out from reference TRBV5-4 and TRBJ1-6, the complete variable domain reads ETGVTQSPTHLIKTRGQQVTLRCSSQSGHNTVSWYQQALGQGPQFIFQYYREEENGRGNFPPRFSGLQFPNYSSELNVNALELDDSALYLCASRPGKQGTLHFGNGTRLTVT.

The rearrangement uses TRBV30 and TRBJ2-2; tentative D call: TRBD1 (6 bases). The V gene lost 5 bases and the J gene lost 0 bases, with 7 bases spanning the gap. In germline, CDR1 is GTSNPN, CDR2 SVGIG (reference sequence). This CDR3 has 13 residues. As DNA, the CDR3 is TGTGCCTGGGACAGGACGAACACCGGGGAGCTGTTTTTT. Protein sequence: CAWDRTNTGELFF.

This chain joins TRBV6-1 and TRBJ2-7, with 7 bases identical to TRBD1. The germline CDR1 and CDR2 sequences are MNHNS and SASEGT. CDR3 length: 15 residues. J was trimmed by 2 bases and V by 6 bases; bases with no gene match: 10. The CDR3 protein is CASSGRTGSPYEQYV. The CDR3 nucleotides are TGTGCCAGCAGCGGACGGACAGGTTCCCCCTACGAGCAGTACGTC.

This chain links TRBV6-1 with TRBJ2-3; 9 bases fit TRBD2. The V gene end was trimmed by 1 base and the J gene end by 4 bases; junction bases not matched to a gene: 0. The CDR3 extends over 14 amino acids. Per the germline V gene, CDR1 is MNHNS and CDR2 is SASEGT. CDR3 amino acids: CASSEGGGADTQYF. The CDR3 bases are TGTGCCAGCAGTGAAGGCGGGGGGGCAGATACGCAGTATTTT.

This clone showed up just a few times. This rearrangement joins TRBV5-1 to TRBJ2-1; a possible D gene is TRBD2 (5 bases). CDR1 is SGHRS, CDR2 YFSETQ, per germline. This CDR3 comprises 16 residues. V dropped 6 bases and J dropped 7 bases, with 23 bases sitting between them. CDR3: CASTILGSSSGNEQFF. The CDR3 DNA reads TGCGCCAGCACCATCTTGGGGTCTAGCTCGGGTAATGAGCAGTTCTTC.

The genes are TRBV5-1 and TRBJ2-7; 8 bases line up with TRBD1. The J call may be in error: the DNA end matches TRBJ2-5 better. In germline, CDR1 is SGHRS, CDR2 YFSETQ. The CDR3 contains 14 residues. Here the CDR3 DNA reads TGCGCCAGCAGCCCCTGGACAGGGCCAGAGACCCAGTACTTC. This sequence encodes CASSPWTGPETQYF.

This chain joins TRBV9 and TRBJ2-3; 7 bases line up with TRBD2. The CDR3 consists of 15 residues. The germline gives CDR1 SGDLS, CDR2 YYNGEE. The V gene end was trimmed by 0 bases and the J gene end by 4 bases; junction bases not matched to a gene: 5. CDR3 protein: CASSVGGGSADTQYF. Here the CDR3 DNA reads TGTGCCAGCAGCGTAGGGGGAGGGAGCGCAGATACGCAGTATTTT.

The chain has TRBV27 and TRBJ2-3, with D tentatively TRBD1 (6 bases). The CDR3 loop spans 14 amino acids. The V end lost 5 bases, the J end lost 3 bases, and 12 bases lay between the germline ends. Looked up from germline, CDR1 is MNHEY and CDR2 is SMNVEV (reference sequence). The CDR3 spells CASSPGQQTDTQYF. Written as DNA, the CDR3 is TGTGCCAGCAGTCCCGGACAGCAGACAGATACGCAGTATTTT.

The chain has TRBV7-3 and TRBJ1-6; maybe TRBD1 (5 bases). CDR3 length equals 18 residues. V was shortened by 4 bases and J by 0 bases, with 16 bases between the two germline ends. Looked up from germline, CDR1 is SGHTA and CDR2 is FQGTGA. As DNA, the CDR3 is TGTGCCAGCAGCTCCTCCGGGACTATGAGCTCCTATAATTCACCCCTCCACTTT. Its translation is CASSSSGTMSSYNSPLHF.

This chain connects TRBV6-1 to TRBJ2-7; D is perhaps TRBD2 (7 bases). Trimming pared 1 base from V and 11 bases from J, leaving 12 bases between. Per germline, CDR1 MNHNS and CDR2 SASEGT. This CDR3 spans 12 amino acids. In nucleotides, the CDR3 is TGTGCCAGCAGTGAAGTTCGGGGGGCGGAGTACGTC. Translating it yields CASSEVRGAEYV.

Within the sample, this clone is medium-sized. The J gene is TRBJ2-1, the V gene TRBV4-1, with 8 positions matching TRBD1. Germline CDR1 MGHRA, CDR2 YSYEKL. The CDR3 loop spans 14 amino acids. After removal of 0 bases from V and 8 bases from J, the junction contained 3 bases not matched to a gene. The CDR3 nucleotides read TGCGCCAGCAGCCAAGATCAGGGGGCCTATGAGCAGTTCTTC. The encoded protein is CASSQDQGAYEQFF.

The rearrangement uses TRBV15 and TRBJ1-1; 8 positions agree with TRBD1. Per the germline V gene, CDR1 is LNHNV and CDR2 is YYDKDF (reference sequence). Trimming at V came to 2 bases and at J to 0 bases, leaving 17 bases not matched to a gene. There are 20 residues in the CDR3. CDR3 in DNA: TGTGCCACCAGCAGAAACCTTGGGGGCCACAGGGGGAGAATGAACACTGAAGCTTTCTTT. As protein: CATSRNLGGHRGRMNTEAFF.

This chain links TRBV10-3 with TRBJ1-2; no definite D call. The CDR3 extends over 14 amino acids. Germline CDR1 ENHRY, CDR2 SYGVKD. The germline V and J ends were trimmed by 3 bases and 4 bases, with 12 bases remaining between them. The DNA of the CDR3 is TGTGCCATCAGTGATACGGGAGTTAGCTATGGCTACACCTTC. Protein: CAISDTGVSYGYTF.

In this sample, this clone is large. The rearrangement joins TRBV4-1 to TRBJ1-4, with D perhaps matching TRBD1 (5 bases). This CDR3 spans 15 amino acids. V lost 4 bases, J lost 3 bases, and 12 bases lay in between. The V gene's germline CDR1 is MGHRA and CDR2 YSYEKL. CDR3 nucleotides: TGCGCCAGCAGCCTGGACATTTCGGCTAATGAAAAACTGTTTTTT. It encodes CASSLDISANEKLFF.

This clone has a handful of counts. The rearrangement uses TRBV6-1 and TRBJ2-4; TRBD2 matches 11 bases. Germline values: CDR1 MNHNS, CDR2 SASEGT. The CDR3 loop spans 15 amino acids. Unmatched junction bases numbered 3, after V lost 6 bases and J lost 2 bases. CDR3 nucleotide sequence: TGTGCCAGCAGCGCTAGCGGGGGGTCCAAAAACATTCAGTACTTC. The encoded protein is CASSASGGSKNIQYF.

The V gene is TRBV9, the J gene TRBJ1-3; 7 bases map to TRBD1. Germline trimming cut 0 bases from V and 3 bases from J; bases unmatched to any gene: 6. The CDR3 runs 16 residues. Germline CDR1 reads SGDLS; CDR2 reads YYNGEE. DNA for the CDR3: TGTGCCAGCAGCGTAGGTCACAGGGGTTTTGGAAACACCATATATTTT. This gives the protein CASSVGHRGFGNTIYF.

This clone was seen a few times. The chain recombines TRBV6-5 with TRBJ1-5; 9 bases align to TRBD1. CDR3 length: 15 residues. Germline-derived CDR1 and CDR2 are MNHEY and SVGAGI. V was clipped by 6 bases and J by 0 bases; unmatched bases: 3. The chain's CDR3 is CASRYRGLSNQPQHF. DNA of the CDR3: TGTGCCAGCAGATACAGGGGGCTTAGCAATCAGCCCCAGCATTTT.

V is TRBV4-3 and J is TRBJ2-6; 7 bases align to TRBD1. Germline CDR1 is LGHNA and CDR2 is YSLEER. Germline trimming cut 0 bases from V and 2 bases from J; bases unmatched to any gene: 1. The CDR3 consists of 16 residues. As DNA, the CDR3 is TGCGCCAGCAGCCAAGAAGACAGGGCTGGGGCCAACGTCCTGACTTTC. Its translation is CASSQEDRAGANVLTF.

Concerning this clone itself: Germline and junction disagree at one end, which may indicate a read error. In the same sample, other DNA sequences code for this CDR3. The V call is TRBV28, the J call TRBJ1-4, with D perhaps matching TRBD1 (6 bases). This CDR3 region has 15 residues. Germline lookup yields CDR1 MDHEN and CDR2 SYDVKM. The CDR3 loop reads CASSSPGQPNEKLFF. The CDR3 bases are TGTGCCAGCAGTTCTCCGGGACAACCCAATGAAAAACTATTTTTT.

The rearrangement joins TRBV6-1 to TRBJ1-5; D may be TRBD1 (5 bases). In germline, CDR1 is MNHNS, CDR2 SASEGT. The V end lost 8 bases, the J end lost 2 bases, and 13 bases lay between the germline ends. The CDR3 loop spans 14 amino acids. The CDR3 sequence is CASSEPGGNQPQHF. The CDR3 nucleotides are TGTGCCAGCTCTGAACCGGGGGGCAATCAGCCCCAGCATTTT.

Only one count was recorded for this clone. The chain links TRBV15 to TRBJ2-1, with 10 bases fitting TRBD2. V trimming: 5 bases; J trimming: 8 bases; junction bases outside the gene matches: 6. CDR3 length: 14 amino acids. CDR1 is LNHNV and CDR2 is YYDKDF in the germline V gene (reference sequence). Here the CDR3 DNA reads TGTGCCACCAGCCACAGCGGGGGGGCGGATGAGCAGTTCTTC. Residues: CATSHSGGADEQFF.

Relative to its sample, this clone is medium-sized. The chain carries TRBV28 and TRBJ1-3; TRBD1 agrees at 8 bases. J lost 0 bases, V lost 5 bases, and 6 bases had no gene match. In germline, CDR1 is MDHEN, CDR2 SYDVKM. The length of the CDR3 is 16 residues. CDR3: CASSRTGTSSGNTIYF. In DNA form, the CDR3 reads TGTGCCAGCAGTCGGACAGGGACGAGCTCTGGAAACACCATATATTTT.

This chain joins TRBV2 and TRBJ2-7, with 9 bases lining up with TRBD1. With 0 bases clipped from V and 7 bases from J, the junction kept 10 bases outside the gene matches. Germline lookup yields CDR1 SNHLY and CDR2 FYNNEI. This CDR3 has 16 amino acids. The CDR3, as DNA: TGTGCCAGCAGTGAAGCGCCGGGACAGGGAGGTCGAGAGCAGTACGTC. Residues: CASSEAPGQGGREQYV.

The chain joins TRBV27 to TRBJ2-5, with D possibly TRBD1 on 5 matching bases. Trimming removed 10 bases from V and 4 bases from J, with 7 bases in between. The germline V gene encodes CDR1 MNHEY and CDR2 SMNVEV (reference sequence). The CDR3 runs to 10 residues. CDR3 bases: TGTGCCATAGGGGTAGAGACCCAGTACTTC. Protein sequence: CAIGVETQYF.

The gene calls are TRBV5-4 and TRBJ2-5, with no clear D. The ends were cut back, 4 bases at V and 3 bases at J, with 13 bases in the middle. Germline-derived CDR1 and CDR2 are SGHNT and YYREEE (reference sequence). This CDR3 region has 14 residues. The CDR3 here is CASSPTGVEETQYF. The DNA for the CDR3 is TGTGCCAGCAGCCCTACCGGAGTGGAAGAGACCCAGTACTTC. Drawing the rest from reference TRBV5-4 and TRBJ2-5, the complete variable domain is ETGVTQSPTHLIKTRGQQVTLRCSSQSGHNTVSWYQQALGQGPQFIFQYYREEENGRGNFPPRFSGLQFPNYSSELNVNALELDDSALYLCASSPTGVEETQYFGPGTRLLVL.

CDR3 coding DNA: TGTGCCAGCAGCTTGGACGACAGGGGGAACTATGGCTACACCTTC. The encoded protein is CASSLDDRGNYGYTF. V gene TRBV5-8 combines with J gene TRBJ1-2; 9 bases align to TRBD1. Per germline, CDR1 SGHTS and CDR2 YDEGEE. With V trimmed by 0 bases and J by 2 bases, 2 bases remained unmatched. CDR3 size: 15 residues.

The CDR3 spells CASSSLLTDQGETQYF. DNA of the CDR3: TGTGCCAGCAGCTCCCTTCTGACGGACCAGGGGGAGACCCAGTACTTC. J is TRBJ2-5 and V is TRBV7-6, with D possibly matching TRBD1 (6 bases). This CDR3 spans 16 amino acids. Per germline, CDR1 SGHVS and CDR2 FNYEAQ. V lost 4 bases and J 5 bases, leaving 20 bases between the germline ends. Together with reference TRBV7-6 and TRBJ2-5, the CDR3 gives the full variable domain: GAGVSQSPRYKVTKRGQDVALRCDPISGHVSLYWYRQALGQGPEFLTYFNYEAQQDKSGLPNDRFSAERPEGSISTLTIQRTEQRDSAMYRCASSSLLTDQGETQYFGPGTRLLVL.

The genes are TRBV28 and TRBJ2-3; TRBD2 is a possible D gene (5 bases). The CDR3 totals 16 residues. CDR1 and CDR2 from the germline V gene are MDHEN and SYDVKM. Between the trimmed V and J ends, which lost 2 bases and 2 bases, there was a span of 14 bases. The CDR3 coding sequence is TGTGCCAGCAGTTTAGTCACCTCGAGGGCCACAGATACGCAGTATTTT. Amino acids: CASSLVTSRATDTQYF.

This chain joins TRBV19 and TRBJ1-5; D possibly corresponds to TRBD1 (5 bases). CDR1 is LNHDA and CDR2 is SQIVND in the germline V gene (reference sequence). This CDR3 contains 16 residues. V shed 9 bases and J shed 6 bases, with 24 bases lying between them. CDR3 DNA sequence: TGTGCCAGCCAGCTCCGGGTTGGACAACGCGTTCAGCCCCAGCATTTT. This codes for CASQLRVGQRVQPQHF.